This T cell receptor beta chain is drawn from a study of T-cell memory formation after mild COVID-19. Study-wide background: Largely, TCR clusters stayed within a single donor.

Study outcomes and limitations: Clones contracting over day 15 to 85 were CD4/CD8 balanced, with later expanders leaning CD4+. Mainly in CM and EM were contracting CD4+ clones; CD8+ were in EMRA.

The CDR3 has 17 residues. V lost 0 bases, J lost 0 bases, and 17 bases lay in between. Germline CDR1 reads DFQATT; CDR2 reads SNEGSKA (reference sequence). 5'RACE with constant-segment primers built TCRalpha and TCRbeta cDNA libraries with UMIs. TCRdb reprocessed the 5' RACE reads via MiXCR and lists one record per CDR3 protein. The repertoire consists of 350,000 or so distinct CDR3 sequences, with 20% to 25% occurring once and the leading ten covering around 12%. The table lists this clonotype with a few counts. Its antigen is unknown. The TCR sequence derives from an adult woman who had mild COVID-19 (a few samples of this study predate the infection). Cell type and time point are not known. The sequenced material came from PBMCs or a T cell subset sorted from them (not recorded which). The rearrangement links TRBV20-1 to TRBJ2-5; weak D call: TRBD2 (6 bases). CDR3 loop: CSARDLGLSQYQETQYF. The CDR3 DNA sequence: TGCAGTGCTAGAGATTTAGGACTAAGTCAGTACCAAGAGACCCAGTACTTC.